This TCR beta chain is from a study of T cells after yellow fever vaccination. This clonotype was detected many times. Between the trimmed V and J ends, which lost 0 bases and 3 bases, there was a span of 10 bases. CDR1 and CDR2 (germline): SGHRS, YFSETQ. The CDR3 length is 14 residues. Study observations and caveats: Boosting was followed by the reappearance of most primary-vaccination clones (96% CD4, about 90% CD8).

MiXCR, applied by TCRdb to the 5' RACE reads, yields one record per CDR3 protein. Counted here are some 52,000 distinct CDR3 sequences, approximately 7% occurring once; the ten biggest clones make up roughly 26%. The chain recombines TRBV5-1 with TRBJ2-7; D is perhaps TRBD1 (5 bases). This TCR was recovered from a young man who received the YFV17D yellow fever vaccine. The material was CD8+ T cells not binding an NS4B(214-222) dextramer, sorted from PBMCs, obtained about 41 days after the first yellow fever vaccination. The CDR3 is CASSLEAGHYEQYV. DNA of the CDR3: TGCGCCAGCAGCTTGGAGGCAGGGCACTACGAGCAGTACGTC.